This is a list of T cell receptor beta chains from one sample in a study of OX40 agonist ivuxolimab in advanced cancers. Generated by immunoSEQ multiplex PCR, the TCRdb table keeps only in-frame clones and is missing some. The sample carries 45,000 to 50,000 clones, 92% recorded once. Sequencing used CD4+ or CD8+ T cells sorted from blood, obtained in a trial of the OX40 agonist ivuxolimab. Receptors originate from an adult with an advanced solid tumor such as melanoma, head and neck, liver or kidney cancer. Each CDR3 is given with its conserved first and last residue. The order of the fields is clone size, J gene, V gene, D gene, CDR3 protein, CDR3 DNA. D genes are given only for firm matches. Not all rows give a size; the values are once, few, many and, for expanded clones, a class.

abundance: few
j_gene: TRBJ2-1
v_gene: TRBV19
d_gene: TRBD2
CDR3aa: CASSRTSGGFDEQFF
CDR3nt: TGTGCCAGTAGTAGGACTAGCGGGGGTTTCGATGAGCAGTTCTTC

abundance: -
j_gene: TRBJ1-1
v_gene: TRBV19
d_gene: -
CDR3aa: CASKQGWTEAFF
CDR3nt: TGTGCCAGTAAACAGGGTTGGACTGAAGCTTTCTTT

abundance: -
j_gene: TRBJ2-2
v_gene: TRBV2
d_gene: -
CDR3aa: CATSRDPNTGELFF
CDR3nt: TGTGCCACCTCCCGGGACCCGAACACCGGGGAGCTGTTTTTT

abundance: -
j_gene: TRBJ2-5
v_gene: TRBV5-6
d_gene: -
CDR3aa: CASSYLSGQETQYF
CDR3nt: TGTGCCAGCAGCTACCTGTCGGGGCAAGAGACCCAGTACTTC

abundance: -
j_gene: TRBJ2-3
v_gene: TRBV19
d_gene: TRBD1
CDR3aa: CASSLPTGYTDTQYF
CDR3nt: TGTGCCAGTAGTCTCCCGACAGGGTACACAGATACGCAGTATTTT

abundance: -
j_gene: TRBJ1-5
v_gene: TRBV28
d_gene: -
CDR3aa: CASSPAGMNQPQHF
CDR3nt: TGTGCCAGCAGTCCAGCGGGGATGAATCAGCCCCAGCATTTT

abundance: once
j_gene: TRBJ2-7
v_gene: TRBV6-1
d_gene: -
CDR3aa: CASSDLGGREQYF
CDR3nt: TGTGCCAGCAGTGACCTCGGGGGTAGAGAGCAGTACTTC

abundance: -
j_gene: TRBJ1-2
v_gene: TRBV14
d_gene: -
CDR3aa: CASSPRMTGQYGYTF
CDR3nt: TGTGCCAGCAGCCCGCGAATGACAGGACAATATGGCTACACCTTC

abundance: -
j_gene: TRBJ2-5
v_gene: TRBV7-2
d_gene: TRBD2
CDR3aa: CASSSTGTSRQETQYF
CDR3nt: TGTGCCAGCAGCTCCACCGGGACTAGCAGGCAAGAGACCCAGTACTTC

abundance: -
j_gene: TRBJ2-1
v_gene: TRBV6-1
d_gene: -
CDR3aa: CASSGYYNEQFF
CDR3nt: TGTGCCAGCAGTGGTTATTACAATGAGCAGTTCTTC

abundance: -
j_gene: TRBJ1-1
v_gene: TRBV7-9
d_gene: TRBD1
CDR3aa: CASSNPQGLGEAFF
CDR3nt: TGTGCCAGCAGCAACCCACAGGGGTTGGGTGAAGCTTTCTTT

abundance: -
j_gene: TRBJ1-5
v_gene: TRBV2
d_gene: -
CDR3aa: CASGDPSNQPQHF
CDR3nt: TGTGCCAGCGGAGACCCTAGCAATCAGCCCCAGCATTTT

abundance: -
j_gene: TRBJ1-1
v_gene: TRBV19
d_gene: -
CDR3aa: CATTPPGLNTEAFF
CDR3nt: TGTGCCACCACTCCCCCGGGTCTGAACACTGAAGCTTTCTTT

abundance: -
j_gene: TRBJ2-1
v_gene: TRBV10-1
d_gene: TRBD2
CDR3aa: CASSSLAGGRENEQFF
CDR3nt: TGCGCCAGCAGTTCGCTAGCGGGGGGGCGTGAAAATGAGCAGTTCTTC

abundance: -
j_gene: TRBJ1-1
v_gene: TRBV25-1
d_gene: -
CDR3aa: CASSELGTEAFF
CDR3nt: TGTGCCAGCAGTGAATTAGGGACAGAAGCTTTCTTT

abundance: -
j_gene: TRBJ1-1
v_gene: TRBV7-9
d_gene: -
CDR3aa: CASSWTGGTEAFF
CDR3nt: TGTGCCAGCTCCTGGACGGGTGGAACTGAAGCTTTCTTT

abundance: -
j_gene: TRBJ2-1
v_gene: TRBV7-8
d_gene: -
CDR3aa: CATDHSRGAGLYNEQFF
CDR3nt: TGTGCCACCGATCATAGCCGGGGGGCTGGACTCTACAATGAGCAGTTCTTC

abundance: once
j_gene: TRBJ1-2
v_gene: TRBV5-6
d_gene: -
CDR3aa: CAYMVGREGGYTF
CDR3nt: TGTGCCTACATGGTTGGCAGGGAGGGCGGCTACACCTTC

abundance: -
j_gene: TRBJ2-3
v_gene: TRBV5-1
d_gene: -
CDR3aa: CASSQTPNRYRSTDTQYF
CDR3nt: TGCGCCAGCAGCCAAACCCCAAATCGGTACAGGAGCACAGATACGCAGTATTTT

abundance: -
j_gene: TRBJ2-1
v_gene: TRBV6-1
d_gene: TRBD1
CDR3aa: CASSVHRGQGNEQFF
CDR3nt: TGTGCCAGCAGTGTGCACAGGGGGCAGGGGAATGAGCAGTTCTTC

abundance: -
j_gene: TRBJ1-4
v_gene: TRBV15
d_gene: TRBD1
CDR3aa: CATSREGGPNEKLFF
CDR3nt: TGTGCCACCAGCAGAGAAGGGGGCCCTAATGAAAAACTGTTTTTT

abundance: -
j_gene: TRBJ2-5
v_gene: TRBV28
d_gene: TRBD2
CDR3aa: CASSSGGSLGAQYF
CDR3nt: TGTGCCAGCAGTTCCGGGGGGAGCCTTGGGGCCCAGTACTTC

abundance: -
j_gene: TRBJ2-7
v_gene: TRBV13
d_gene: -
CDR3aa: CASSYGGSEQYF
CDR3nt: TGTGCCAGCAGCTACGGTGGGTCCGAGCAGTACTTC

abundance: -
j_gene: TRBJ2-1
v_gene: TRBV9
d_gene: -
CDR3aa: CASSVEQANNEQFF
CDR3nt: TGTGCCAGCAGCGTAGAACAGGCTAACAATGAGCAGTTCTTC

abundance: -
j_gene: TRBJ1-5
v_gene: TRBV15
d_gene: -
CDR3aa: CATSSTRNQPQHF
CDR3nt: TGTGCCACCAGCAGTACACGAAATCAGCCCCAGCATTTT

abundance: -
j_gene: TRBJ2-2
v_gene: TRBV5-8
d_gene: -
CDR3aa: CASCGLAGTGELFF
CDR3nt: TGTGCCAGCTGTGGGCTAGCCGGGACCGGGGAGCTGTTTTTT

abundance: -
j_gene: TRBJ2-5
v_gene: TRBV6-5
d_gene: -
CDR3aa: CASSSPEAQETQYF
CDR3nt: TGTGCCAGCAGTTCCCCAGAGGCTCAAGAGACCCAGTACTTC

abundance: -
j_gene: TRBJ1-4
v_gene: TRBV5-6
d_gene: -
CDR3aa: CASSLKKRWGEKLFF
CDR3nt: TGTGCCAGCAGCTTGAAAAAGCGGTGGGGTGAAAAACTGTTTTTT

abundance: -
j_gene: TRBJ1-5
v_gene: TRBV27
d_gene: -
CDR3aa: CASSLKWGESNQPQHF
CDR3nt: TGTGCCAGCAGCTTGAAATGGGGAGAGAGCAATCAGCCCCAGCATTTT

abundance: -
j_gene: TRBJ2-3
v_gene: TRBV9
d_gene: -
CDR3aa: CASSVDAGAADTQYF
CDR3nt: TGTGCCAGCAGCGTAGATGCGGGGGCGGCAGATACGCAGTATTTT

abundance: -
j_gene: TRBJ1-5
v_gene: TRBV19
d_gene: -
CDR3aa: CATQEGEGQPQHF
CDR3nt: TGTGCCACCCAGGAGGGGGAGGGTCAGCCCCAGCATTTT

abundance: -
j_gene: TRBJ1-5
v_gene: TRBV4-1
d_gene: -
CDR3aa: CASSQGGTDNQPQHF
CDR3nt: TGCGCCAGCAGCCAAGGTGGGACGGACAATCAGCCCCAGCATTTT

abundance: -
j_gene: TRBJ2-1
v_gene: TRBV27
d_gene: TRBD2
CDR3aa: CASSFTSGVNNEQFF
CDR3nt: TGTGCCAGCAGTTTTACTAGCGGGGTGAACAATGAGCAGTTCTTC

abundance: -
j_gene: TRBJ1-2
v_gene: TRBV5-5
d_gene: -
CDR3aa: CASSLPQSNYGYTF
CDR3nt: TGTGCCAGCAGCTTGCCTCAGTCTAACTATGGCTACACCTTC

abundance: -
j_gene: TRBJ1-2
v_gene: TRBV11-2
d_gene: -
CDR3aa: CASSLVNRVTTF
CDR3nt: TGTGCCAGCAGCTTAGTCAACAGGGTGACCACCTTC

abundance: once
j_gene: TRBJ2-2
v_gene: TRBV5-6
d_gene: -
CDR3aa: CASSDWGGGHTGELFF
CDR3nt: TGTGCCAGCAGTGACTGGGGGGGCGGTCACACCGGGGAGCTGTTTTTT

abundance: -
j_gene: TRBJ2-2
v_gene: TRBV13
d_gene: -
CDR3aa: CASSLAFRAGEPGELFF
CDR3nt: TGTGCCAGCAGCTTAGCGTTCCGGGCAGGGGAACCCGGGGAGCTGTTTTTT

abundance: -
j_gene: TRBJ2-2
v_gene: TRBV4-1
d_gene: -
CDR3aa: CASSYVGGELFF
CDR3nt: TGCGCCAGCAGCTACGTGGGCGGGGAGCTGTTTTTT

abundance: -
j_gene: TRBJ2-3
v_gene: TRBV27
d_gene: TRBD1
CDR3aa: CASTLGQGPTDTQYF
CDR3nt: TGTGCCAGCACCCTTGGACAGGGGCCCACAGATACGCAGTATTTT

abundance: -
j_gene: TRBJ1-2
v_gene: TRBV21-1
d_gene: -
CDR3aa: CASSKGFRRRSYGYTF
CDR3nt: TGTGCCAGCAGCAAAGGTTTCAGGAGGCGGTCCTATGGCTACACCTTC

abundance: -
j_gene: TRBJ2-3
v_gene: TRBV19
d_gene: -
CDR3aa: CASSIGGGTDTQYF
CDR3nt: TGTGCCAGTAGTATAGGGGGAGGCACAGATACGCAGTATTTT